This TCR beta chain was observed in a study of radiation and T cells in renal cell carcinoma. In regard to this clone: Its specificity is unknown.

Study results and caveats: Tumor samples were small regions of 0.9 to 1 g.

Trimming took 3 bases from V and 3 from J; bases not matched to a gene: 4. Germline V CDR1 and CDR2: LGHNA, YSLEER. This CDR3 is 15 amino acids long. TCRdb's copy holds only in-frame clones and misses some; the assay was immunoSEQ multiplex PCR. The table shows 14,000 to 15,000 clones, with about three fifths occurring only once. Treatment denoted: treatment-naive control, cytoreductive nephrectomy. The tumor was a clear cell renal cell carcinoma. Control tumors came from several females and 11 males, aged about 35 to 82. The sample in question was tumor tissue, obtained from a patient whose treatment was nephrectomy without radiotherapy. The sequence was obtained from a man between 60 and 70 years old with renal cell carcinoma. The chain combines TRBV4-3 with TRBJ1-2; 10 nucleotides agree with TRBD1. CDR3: CASSQRGTGDYGYTF. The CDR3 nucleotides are TGCGCCAGCAGCCAGCGCGGGACAGGGGACTATGGCTACACCTTC.